This T cell receptor (beta chain) originates from a study of T-cell reconstitution after alpha-beta-depleted transplantation in children. By sample fraction, this clonotype is medium-sized. Its antigen is currently unknown. The CDR3 extends over 17 amino acids. Germline CDR1 is SGHAT and CDR2 is FQNNGV. J was trimmed by 7 bases and V by 1 base; bases with no gene match: 12. Study-wide results and caveats: Once a year had passed after transplant, T-cell counts and diversity came mostly from newly produced T cells. It was surviving recipient T cells and thymic progenitors that gave some patients high TCRbeta diversity at day 60. About two months after transplant, alpha-beta T cells reportedly came from several hundred expanded graft clones.

It was with unique molecular identifiers that the TCRbeta library was prepared. TCRdb recomputed calls from the PCR reads with MiXCR, one row per CDR3 protein. The repertoire holds about 3,100 distinct CDR3 sequences, with 22% as singletons. This sequence originates from a male patient aged 2 to 9 who had a stem cell transplant for acute lymphoblastic leukemia, so the T cells may come from the graft donor. The sequences come from PBMCs, mostly from graft donor cells, collected 60 days after TCRalphabeta/CD19-depleted stem cell transplant. This chain uses TRBV11-2 with TRBJ2-3; TRBD1 matches 9 bases. As DNA, the CDR3 is TGTGCCAGCAGCTTAGGGGCCGGGCACAGGGGGCGAAATACGCAGTATTTT. Encoded protein: CASSLGAGHRGRNTQYF. The full variable domain, its missing parts supplied by reference TRBV11-2 and TRBJ2-3, is EAGVAQSPRYKIIEKRQSVAFWCNPISGHATLYWYQQILGQGPKLLIQFQNNGVVDDSQLPKDRFSAERLKGVDSTLKIQPAKLEDSAVYLCASSLGAGHRGRNTQYFGPGTRLTVL.